These T cell receptor beta chains were read from a single sample in a study of cytomegalovirus exposure and HLA in healthy donors. The repertoire was sequenced with immunoSEQ multiplex PCR; TCRdb's copy has only in-frame clones and lacks some. The sample holds roughly 100,000 clones; about 70% are singletons and the top ten take 3.2%. The sequenced sample consisted of PBMCs. Source of these receptors: a man aged 25 to 40 in good health and CMV-seronegative. The conserved cysteine and the conserved F or W are not part of the CDR3 here. A D gene is named only where the DNA matches it firmly. Clone size is not always given. Where it is, it says once, few, many or a class for expanded clones.

v_call cdr3_length d_call clone_size cdr3_aa
TRBV11-3 15 - - ASSFTFRGSSGNTIY
TRBV19 13 - - ASSIGRGISYEQY
TRBV28 9 - - ASSRHQPQH
TRBV7-2 12 - - ASSLSGESAEAF
TRBV7-2 13 - once ASSLPGGPENTQY
TRBV19 19 TRBD1 - ASSSWTGGASWGSGANVLT
TRBV9 15 TRBD2 - ASSGSSGRASYNEQF
TRBV5-1 13 TRBD1 - ASSLVGQGAEKLF
TRBV5-1 14 TRBD1 - ASSSRTGYTNTEAF
TRBV5-5 14 TRBD2 few ASSPGTSGRYNEQF
TRBV5-6 13 - once ASSLEQVGNSPLH
TRBV27 14 TRBD2 - ASSLSPSGRGETQY
TRBV7-9 14 TRBD2 once ASSLYLAGPTDTQY
TRBV6-1 15 TRBD1 - ASSEWDRSRTNEKLF
TRBV30 13 TRBD1 - AWSVWDRGSNEQF